What follows are 11 T cell receptor beta chains derived from one specimen sequenced in a study of early T cells in non-severe SARS-CoV-2 infection. TCRdb recomputed calls from the 5' RACE reads with MiXCR, one row per CDR3 protein. The table includes 70,000 to 85,000 distinct CDR3 sequences, about 12% detected once. The sequenced sample was whole blood. The receptors were gathered from an adult who was a healthcare worker with PCR-confirmed SARS-CoV-2 infection or an uninfected control (not recorded which).

The genes are TRBV28 and TRBJ2-1; TRBD1 matches at 7 bases. Germline V gene data show CDR1 as MDHEN and CDR2 as SYDVKM. V lost 3 bases, J lost 6 bases, and 8 bases stayed unmatched. The CDR3 runs 15 residues. CDR3 bases: TGTGCCAGCAGTTTCGGACAGGTCAGCGGCAATGAGCAGTTCTTC. Amino acid sequence: CASSFGQVSGNEQFF.

The chain joins TRBV12-3 or TRBV12-4 to TRBJ2-3; 11 bases fit TRBD2. The CDR3 consists of 16 residues. V lost 3 bases to trimming and J lost 1 base; unmatched junction nucleotides: 3. For the CDR3, the DNA is TGTGCCAGCAGTTTCGGGGGACTAGCGGGCACAGATACGCAGTATTTT. Translating it yields CASSFGGLAGTDTQYF.

This clonotype has a count of ten or more. V usage is TRBV29-1 and J usage is TRBJ2-1; 9 bases align to TRBD1. Germline trimming cut 7 bases from V and 8 bases from J; bases unmatched to any gene: 9. Germline CDR1 is SQVTM and CDR2 is ANQGSEA. The CDR3 is 13 residues long. The CDR3 DNA follows: TGCAGCGGGGAAAGGACAGGGGAGTATGAGCAGTTCTTC. Its protein product is CSGERTGEYEQFF.

V is TRBV15 and J is TRBJ2-7; D uncertain. Germline CDR1 reads LNHNV; CDR2 reads YYDKDF (reference sequence). Trimming removed 0 bases at V and 3 bases at J, with 9 bases between. The CDR3 is 14 amino acids. The CDR3 DNA follows: TGTGCCACCAGCAGAGATCGAGAGATCTACGAGCAGTACTTC. Residues: CATSRDREIYEQYF.

About this clonotype itself: One end of the junction varies from germline; a read error may be responsible. This sequence joins TRBV7-7 and TRBJ1-4; TRBD1 might be the D (5 bases). Germline assignment: CDR1 SSHAT and CDR2 FNYEAQ (reference sequence). There are 13 residues in the CDR3. CDR3 bases: TGTGCTAGCAGCCATCTGGGGGGTGAAAAACTGTTTTTT. Translating gives CASSHLGGEKLFF.

This clonotype has a count of ten or more. The genes are TRBV12-3 or TRBV12-4 and TRBJ1-1, with D possibly TRBD1 on 5 matching bases. The CDR3 runs 13 residues. The V end was cut by 2 bases, the J end by 1 base, with 5 bases between. The CDR3 nucleotides read TGTGCCAGCAGTTTAACAGGGAACACTGAAGCTTTCTTT. It specifies CASSLTGNTEAFF.

Many counts were recorded for this clonotype. In DNA, the CDR3 is TGTGCCATCAGTGAGTCGCCCGGGGGGGCTAATGAAAAACTGTTTTTT. Protein sequence: CAISESPGGANEKLFF. The rearrangement joins TRBV10-3 to TRBJ1-4, with D maybe TRBD1 (5 bases). V lost 0 bases and J 3 bases, leaving 11 bases between the germline ends. Germline CDR1 ENHRY, CDR2 SYGVKD. The CDR3 has 16 amino acids.

This clonotype has ten or more counts. The genes are TRBV7-6 and TRBJ2-1; D might be TRBD2 (5 bases). The CDR3 has 16 residues. The V end was cut by 3 bases, the J end by 0 bases, with 12 bases between. CDR1 is SGHVS, CDR2 FNYEAQ, per germline. CDR3 region: CASSLGGPSSYNEQFF. DNA for the CDR3: TGTGCCAGCAGCTTGGGCGGGCCAAGCTCCTACAATGAGCAGTTCTTC.

The table lists this clonotype with many counts. This sequence joins TRBV4-1 and TRBJ1-6, with TRBD1 matching over 12 bases. This CDR3 has 21 residues. Looked up from germline, CDR1 is MGHRA and CDR2 is YSYEKL. Trimming at V came to 0 bases and at J to 3 bases, leaving 12 bases not matched to a gene. The CDR3, as DNA: TGCGCCAGCAGCCAAGACAACCGGGACAGGGGGCCGCCTGACTATAATTCACCCCTCCACTTT. The encoded protein is CASSQDNRDRGPPDYNSPLHF.

This clonotype was seen a handful of times. V gene TRBV6-5 combines with J gene TRBJ1-3, with unresolved D. The CDR3 extends over 16 amino acids. Germline V gene data show CDR1 as MNHEY and CDR2 as SVGAGI. V lost 6 bases and J lost 3, with 18 bases in between. This CDR3 is CASRRAEPAHGNTIYF. As DNA, the CDR3 is TGTGCCAGCAGGAGGGCAGAGCCCGCACATGGAAACACCATATATTTT.

This clonotype was recorded a few times. The chain uses TRBV12-3 or TRBV12-4 and TRBJ2-2; 7 bases are shared with TRBD1. J gave up 1 base and V 6 bases, and 5 bases lay outside the gene matches. The length of the CDR3 is 15 residues. CDR3 residues: CASSSRTGNTGELFF. The CDR3 DNA follows: TGTGCCAGCAGCAGCCGGACAGGGAACACCGGGGAGCTGTTTTTT.